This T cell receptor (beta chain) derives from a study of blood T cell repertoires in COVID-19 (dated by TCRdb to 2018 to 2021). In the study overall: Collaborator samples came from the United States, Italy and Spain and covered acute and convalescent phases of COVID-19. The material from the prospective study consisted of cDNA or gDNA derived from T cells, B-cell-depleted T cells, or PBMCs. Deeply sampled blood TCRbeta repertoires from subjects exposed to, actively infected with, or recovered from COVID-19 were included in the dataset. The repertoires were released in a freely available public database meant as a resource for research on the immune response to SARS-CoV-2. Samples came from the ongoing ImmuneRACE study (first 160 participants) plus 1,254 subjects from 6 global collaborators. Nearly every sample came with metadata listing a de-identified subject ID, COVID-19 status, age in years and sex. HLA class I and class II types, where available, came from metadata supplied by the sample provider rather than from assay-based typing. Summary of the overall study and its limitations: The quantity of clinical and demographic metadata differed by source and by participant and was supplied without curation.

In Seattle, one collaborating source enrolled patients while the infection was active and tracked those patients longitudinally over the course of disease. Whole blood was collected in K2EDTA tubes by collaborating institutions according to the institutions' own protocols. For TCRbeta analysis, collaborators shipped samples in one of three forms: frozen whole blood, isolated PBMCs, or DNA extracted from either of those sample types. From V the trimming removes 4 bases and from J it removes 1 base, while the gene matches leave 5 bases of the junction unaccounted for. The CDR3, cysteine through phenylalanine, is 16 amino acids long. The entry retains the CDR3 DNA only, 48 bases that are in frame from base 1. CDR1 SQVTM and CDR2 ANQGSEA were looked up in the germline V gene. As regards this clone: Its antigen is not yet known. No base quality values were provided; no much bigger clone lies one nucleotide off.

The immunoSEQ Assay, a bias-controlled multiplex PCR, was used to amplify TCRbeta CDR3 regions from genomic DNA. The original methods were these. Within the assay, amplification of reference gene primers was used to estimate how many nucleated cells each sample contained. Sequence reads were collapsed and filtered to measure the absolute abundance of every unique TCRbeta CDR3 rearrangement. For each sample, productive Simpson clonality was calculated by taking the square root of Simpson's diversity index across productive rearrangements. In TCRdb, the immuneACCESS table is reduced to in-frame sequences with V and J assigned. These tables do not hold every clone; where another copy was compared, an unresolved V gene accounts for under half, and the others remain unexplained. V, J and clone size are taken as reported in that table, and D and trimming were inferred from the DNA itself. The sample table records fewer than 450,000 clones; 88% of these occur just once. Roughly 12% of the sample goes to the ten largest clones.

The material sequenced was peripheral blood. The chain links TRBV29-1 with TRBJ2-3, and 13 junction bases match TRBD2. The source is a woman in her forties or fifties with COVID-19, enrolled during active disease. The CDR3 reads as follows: CSVVRTSGGGTDTQYF. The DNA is TGCAGCGTTGTCCGAACTAGCGGGGGGGGCACAGATACGCAGTATTTT.